This TCR beta chain originates from a study of OX40 agonist ivuxolimab in advanced cancers. Describing the broader study: Ivuxolimab was a fully human IgG2 agonistic monoclonal antibody targeting the costimulatory receptor OX40 (CD134). The dose-escalation cohort was 80% to 90% male with a mean age of about 60 years, ranging from about 20 to 80. Intravenous ivuxolimab was administered to patients every 2 weeks at six dose levels: 0.01, 0.1, 0.3, 1.5, 3 and 10 mg/kg. Of the approximately 54 patients in dose escalation, some 20 had hepatocellular carcinoma, some 15 had melanoma, 9 had renal cell carcinoma and 9 had head and neck cancer. The purpose of peripheral TCRbeta sequencing was to test whether ivuxolimab changed TCR sequence diversity and led to clonal T-cell expansion. Patients were allowed to have had prior anti-PD-1, anti-PD-L1 or anti-CTLA-4 therapy, and around two fifths of the dose-escalation patients had been treated with checkpoint inhibitors. Partial responses were achieved by three dose-escalation patients, of whom one had hepatocellular carcinoma and two had cutaneous melanoma. The paper describes the monotherapy dose-escalation part (N ≈ 50 patients) of the phase I trial of ivuxolimab.

From the cysteine up to the phenylalanine, the CDR3 has a length of 15 residues. The read is trimmed to its CDR3 DNA, 45 bases read in frame from base 1. CDR1 is given as SGDLS and CDR2 as YYNGEE, both from the germline V gene. The junction carries 13 bases between V and J, which are trimmed by 4 bases and 0 bases respectively. Patients with a history of autoimmune disease or receiving systemic immunosuppression were excluded from the trial. Peripheral blood for TCR sequencing was collected from all dose cohorts at baseline, on cycle 4 day 1, and on cycle 7 day 1. The samples were drawn from a first-in-human, open-label, multicenter phase I dose-escalation trial of ivuxolimab. Adults with locally advanced or metastatic head and neck squamous cell, hepatocellular, melanoma or renal cell carcinoma were enrolled in the trial. Before TCR sequencing, CD4+ and CD8+ T cells were separately sorted from peripheral blood.

A word on this clone: Its binding antigen is unknown. No much larger clone is present one base from it, and per-base qualities are unavailable.

Points the paper makes about the study in general: The antigen specificity of the peripheral T cells that underwent clonal expansion was not determined. Low levels of normalized T-cell clonal expansion were also seen in some nonresponding patients. After ivuxolimab, CD8+ T cells had more expanded clones than CD4+ T cells on average. In the 0.1-3.0 mg/kg groups, partial responders were among the patients with the lowest normalized peripheral clonal expansion, particularly in CD8+ T cells. Clonal expansion of both CD4+ and CD8+ blood T cells was observed from baseline to week 6 at doses 0.1 to 3.0 mg/kg.

To sequence the TCRbeta CDR3 region, genomic DNA was isolated from the sorted cells. The immunoSEQ Assay was used to sequence the TCRbeta CDR3 regions. The immuneACCESS repertoire file appears here via TCRdb, limited to in-frame rearrangements. These files lack a portion of the clones; in checked studies, under half of the deficit traces to unresolved V genes, and the cause of the others is not known. This sample lists over 60,000 clones; 85% were detected once. Approximately 3.8% of the sample is held by the ten biggest clonotypes. The chain is assembled from TRBV9 and TRBJ2-5; no confident D gene assignment can be made. The material was CD4+ or CD8+ T cells sorted from blood, obtained in a trial of the OX40 agonist ivuxolimab. The TCR originated in an adult with an advanced solid tumor such as melanoma, head and neck, liver or kidney cancer. In nucleotide form, the sequence is TGTGCCAGCAGCACCCATTTGGGGTACCAAGAGACCCAGTACTTC. It translates to CASSTHLGYQETQYF.